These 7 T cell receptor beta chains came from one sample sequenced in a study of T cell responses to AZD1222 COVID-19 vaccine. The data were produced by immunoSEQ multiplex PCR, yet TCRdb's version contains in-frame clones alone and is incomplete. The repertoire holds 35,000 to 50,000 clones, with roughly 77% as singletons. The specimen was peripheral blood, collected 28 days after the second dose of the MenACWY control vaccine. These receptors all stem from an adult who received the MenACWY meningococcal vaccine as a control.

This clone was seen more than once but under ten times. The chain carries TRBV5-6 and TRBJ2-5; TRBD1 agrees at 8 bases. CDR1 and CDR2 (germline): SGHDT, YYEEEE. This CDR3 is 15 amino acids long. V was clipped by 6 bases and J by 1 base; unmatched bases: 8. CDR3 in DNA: TGTGCCAGCACCAAGAGAGGGACAGGCCAAGAGACCCAGTACTTC. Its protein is CASTKRGTGQETQYF.

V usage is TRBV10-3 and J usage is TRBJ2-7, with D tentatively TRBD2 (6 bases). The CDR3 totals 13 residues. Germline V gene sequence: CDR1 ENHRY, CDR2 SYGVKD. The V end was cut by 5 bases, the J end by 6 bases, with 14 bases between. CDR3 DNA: TGTGCCATCAGTAGGGGAGGAAGGGGCGAGCAGTACGTC. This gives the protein CAISRGGRGEQYV.

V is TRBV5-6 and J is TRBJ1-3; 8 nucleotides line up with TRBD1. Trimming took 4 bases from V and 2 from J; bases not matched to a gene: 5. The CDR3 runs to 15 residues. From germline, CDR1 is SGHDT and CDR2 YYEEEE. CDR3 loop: CASSPPGQAGNTIYF. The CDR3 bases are TGTGCCAGCAGCCCTCCGGGACAGGCTGGAAACACCATATATTTT. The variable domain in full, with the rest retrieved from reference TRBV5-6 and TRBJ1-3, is DAGVTQSPTHLIKTRGQQVTLRCSPKSGHDTVSWYQQALGQGPQFIFQYYEEEERQRGNFPDRFSGHQFPNYSSELNVNALLLGDSALYLCASSPPGQAGNTIYFGEGSWLTVV.

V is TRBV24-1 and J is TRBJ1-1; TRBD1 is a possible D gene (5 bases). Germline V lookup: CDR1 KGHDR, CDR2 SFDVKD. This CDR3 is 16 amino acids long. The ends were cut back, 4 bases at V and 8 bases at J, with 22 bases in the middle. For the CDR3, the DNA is TGTGCCACCAGTGACCGACGTAGGGACCCATATATCGAAGCTTTCTTT. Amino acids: CATSDRRRDPYIEAFF.

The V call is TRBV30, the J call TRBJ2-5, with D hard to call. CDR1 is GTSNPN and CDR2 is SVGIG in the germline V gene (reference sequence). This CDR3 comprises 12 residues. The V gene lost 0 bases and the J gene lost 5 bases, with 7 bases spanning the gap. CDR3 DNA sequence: TGTGCCTGGAGTGTACGGTTGGAGACCCAGTACTTC. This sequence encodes CAWSVRLETQYF.

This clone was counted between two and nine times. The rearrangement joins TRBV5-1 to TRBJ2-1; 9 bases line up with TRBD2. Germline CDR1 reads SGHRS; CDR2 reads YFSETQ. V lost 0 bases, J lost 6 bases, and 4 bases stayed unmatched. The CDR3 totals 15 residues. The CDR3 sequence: CASSLGRGGANEQFF. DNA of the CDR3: TGCGCCAGCAGCTTGGGGCGCGGGGGGGCCAATGAGCAGTTCTTC.

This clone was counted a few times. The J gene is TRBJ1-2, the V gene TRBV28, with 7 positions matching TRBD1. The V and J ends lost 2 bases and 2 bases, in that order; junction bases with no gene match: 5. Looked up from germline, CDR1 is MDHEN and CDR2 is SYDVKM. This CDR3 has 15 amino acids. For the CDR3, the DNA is TGTGCCAGCAGTTTACGGGGAGGGGGCAACTATGGCTACACCTTC. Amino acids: CASSLRGGGNYGYTF.